Shown below are 30 T cell receptor beta chains from a single sample sequenced in a study of shared clonotypes between healthy human individuals. Terminally differentiated effector memory CD45RA+ cells were left out of the naive CD8 fraction, which was CD45RO-negative and positively selected for CCR7. Assay: immunoSEQ multiplex PCR; the TCRdb copy retains only in-frame clones and omits some. The sample consists of around 650,000 clones, approximately 96% of them appearing once. Source material: naive CD8+ T cells sorted from blood. Receptor source: a young woman in good health.

The rearrangement links TRBV6-1 to TRBJ1-1, with no clear D. CDR1 is MNHNS and CDR2 is SASEGT in the germline V gene. This CDR3 is 14 amino acids long. V dropped 7 bases and J dropped 3 bases, with 15 bases sitting between them. The chain's CDR3 is CASKPMRVDTEAFF. The CDR3, as DNA: TGTGCCAGCAAGCCCATGAGGGTTGACACTGAAGCTTTCTTT.

The rearrangement uses TRBV28 and TRBJ2-3; D is perhaps TRBD2 (5 bases). The CDR3 sequence is 15 residues long. Germline CDR1 reads MDHEN; CDR2 reads SYDVKM. With 5 bases removed from V and 0 bases from J, the gap between germline ends came to 12 bases. CDR3 sequence: CASSLSGSSTDTQYF. CDR3 in DNA: TGTGCCAGCAGTCTATCGGGGTCTAGCACAGATACGCAGTATTTT. Complete variable domain (other parts from reference TRBV28 and TRBJ2-3): DVKVTQSSRYLVKRTGEKVFLECVQDMDHENMFWYRQDPGLGLRLIYFSYDVKMKEKGDIPEGYSVSREKKERFSLILESASTNQTSMYLCASSLSGSSTDTQYFGPGTRLTVL.

In regard to this clone: The same CDR3 can be traced to other DNA sequences in this sample. The chain couples TRBV27 to TRBJ2-1, with 11 bases aligning to TRBD2. The CDR3 is 15 residues long. CDR1 is MNHEY and CDR2 is SMNVEV in the germline V gene (reference sequence). V lost 7 bases to trimming and J lost 7 bases; unmatched junction nucleotides: 9. The chain's CDR3 is CASTPGTSGRNEQFF. The CDR3 DNA follows: TGTGCCAGCACCCCAGGGACTAGCGGTAGGAATGAGCAGTTCTTC.

This clone came up a few times. This chain links TRBV6-5 with TRBJ1-2; tentatively, D is TRBD1 (5 bases). The CDR3 runs to 14 residues. V lost 6 bases and J lost 4, with 15 bases in between. The germline V gene encodes CDR1 MNHEY and CDR2 SVGAGI. DNA of the CDR3: TGTGCCAGCAGCCCGAGCGGGGGGTTCTATGGCTACACCTTC. It codes for CASSPSGGFYGYTF.

The chain recombines TRBV5-5 with TRBJ2-7; D is perhaps TRBD2 (5 bases). Trimming removed 4 bases from V and 3 bases from J, with 17 bases in between. Germline-derived CDR1 and CDR2 are SGHKS and YYEKEE (reference sequence). The CDR3 consists of 15 residues. The CDR3 DNA sequence: TGTGCCAGCAGCCCACTCCTCGGGGTCCTCTACGAGCAGTACTTC. Its protein is CASSPLLGVLYEQYF.

This chain connects TRBV19 to TRBJ1-1; maybe TRBD1 (6 bases). V shed 5 bases and J shed 7 bases, with 17 bases lying between them. CDR1 and CDR2 from the germline V gene are LNHDA and SQIVND (reference sequence). The CDR3 is 14 amino acids. The CDR3 region has the DNA TGTGCCAGTAGTGCCCCGGGGGGGCGAGGTGAAGCTTTCTTT. It encodes CASSAPGGRGEAFF. Full variable domain (remainder filled in from reference TRBV19 and TRBJ1-1): DGGITQSPKYLFRKEGQNVTLSCEQNLNHDAMYWYRQDPGQGLRLIYYSQIVNDFQKGDIAEGYSVSREKKESFPLTVTSAQKNPTAFYLCASSAPGGRGEAFFGQGTRLTVV.

This clone was seen just once. V usage is TRBV10-1 and J usage is TRBJ1-1; weak D call: TRBD1 (5 bases). CDR3 length equals 13 residues. Germline V gives CDR1 WNHNN, CDR2 SYGVQD (reference sequence). V shed 6 bases and J shed 4 bases, with 12 bases lying between them. As DNA, the CDR3 is TGCGCCAGCAGATCAGGGAGGACCACTGAAGCTTTCTTT. The encoded protein is CASRSGRTTEAFF.

The chain combines TRBV7-9 with TRBJ2-7, with 9 bases identical to TRBD2. Germline V CDR1 and CDR2: SEHNR, FQNEAQ (reference sequence). CDR3 length: 14 amino acids. V shed 5 bases and J 2 bases; nucleotides not matched to a gene: 4. CDR3: CASSETSGAYEQYF. The CDR3 bases are TGTGCCAGCAGCGAGACTAGCGGAGCCTACGAGCAGTACTTC.

In its sample, this clone was seen a few times. This rearrangement joins TRBV2 to TRBJ1-1, with D possibly TRBD1 on 6 matching bases. With 7 bases removed from V and 0 bases from J, the gap between germline ends came to 12 bases. The CDR3 is 14 amino acids. Germline V gene sequence: CDR1 SNHLY, CDR2 FYNNEI. The CDR3 nucleotides read TGTGCCAGCAAATCCGGACAGATGAACACTGAAGCTTTCTTT. This codes for CASKSGQMNTEAFF.

This clone turned up a few times. This chain joins TRBV11-2 and TRBJ1-2; possibly TRBD1 for D (5 bases). The germline V gene encodes CDR1 SGHAT and CDR2 FQNNGV. V lost 1 base and J 1 base, leaving 10 bases between the germline ends. The CDR3 has 15 amino acids. The CDR3 sequence is CASSLAPRVNYGYTF. DNA of the CDR3: TGTGCCAGCAGCTTAGCCCCCAGGGTTAACTATGGCTACACCTTC.

The chain joins TRBV5-6 to TRBJ2-6; D is undetermined. Deletions cut 0 bases from V and 3 bases from J, with 7 bases between. The CDR3 sequence is 15 residues long. Germline-derived CDR1 and CDR2 are SGHDT and YYEEEE. CDR3 DNA: TGTGCCAGCAGCTTGGAACTGGGTGGGGCCAACGTCCTGACTTTC. The encoded protein is CASSLELGGANVLTF.

The V gene is TRBV19, the J gene TRBJ1-5; D is undetermined. The CDR3 has 14 residues. Germline CDR1 is LNHDA and CDR2 is SQIVND (reference sequence). Trimming pared 6 bases from V and 0 bases from J, leaving 9 bases between. The chain's CDR3 is CASRPDGSNQPQHF. The CDR3 nucleotides are TGTGCCAGTAGACCGGACGGTAGCAATCAGCCCCAGCATTTT.

The DNA for the CDR3 is TGCGCCAGCAGCTTCGAAGGGCAAGATACGCAGTATTTT. Encoded protein: CASSFEGQDTQYF. The rearrangement links TRBV5-1 to TRBJ2-3; unclear D gene. Germline-derived CDR1 and CDR2 are SGHRS and YFSETQ. The V end lost 2 bases, the J end lost 5 bases, and 9 bases lay between the germline ends. CDR3 length equals 13 residues. Full variable domain (remainder filled in from reference TRBV5-1 and TRBJ2-3): KAGVTQTPRYLIKTRGQQVTLSCSPISGHRSVSWYQQTPGQGLQFLFEYFSETQRNKGNFPGRFSGRQFSNSRSEMNVSTLELGDSALYLCASSFEGQDTQYFGPGTRLTVL.

This rearrangement joins TRBV19 to TRBJ2-3, with TRBD2 matching 8 bases. This CDR3 is 15 amino acids long. Germline-derived CDR1 and CDR2 are LNHDA and SQIVND (reference sequence). Trimming removed 7 bases from V and 0 bases from J; junction bases left unmatched: 6. The CDR3 sequence is CASTLAGFSTDTQYF. In DNA, the CDR3 is TGTGCCAGTACGTTAGCGGGATTTAGCACAGATACGCAGTATTTT.

The J gene is TRBJ2-3, the V gene TRBV5-4; tentatively, D is TRBD2 (5 bases). In germline, CDR1 is SGHNT, CDR2 YYREEE (reference sequence). The CDR3 spans 15 residues. Trimming removed 4 bases from V and 1 base from J, with 13 bases in between. For the CDR3, the DNA is TGTGCCAGCAGCCTACTAGATTCGGGCACAGATACGCAGTATTTT. It specifies CASSLLDSGTDTQYF.

The J gene is TRBJ2-1, the V gene TRBV13; TRBD2 matches at 13 bases. The CDR3 covers 15 residues. The germline CDR1 and CDR2 sequences are PRHDT and FYEKMQ (reference sequence). V lost 5 bases to trimming and J lost 2 bases; unmatched junction nucleotides: 0. CDR3 in amino acids: CASSGTSGTYNEQFF. The CDR3 DNA reads as TGTGCCAGCAGCGGGACTAGCGGGACCTACAATGAGCAGTTCTTC. Looking up the rest from reference TRBV13 and TRBJ2-1 gives the full variable domain: AAGVIQSPRHLIKEKRETATLKCYPIPRHDTVYWYQQGPGQDPQFLISFYEKMQSDKGSIPDRFSAQQFSDYHSELNMSSLELGDSALYFCASSGTSGTYNEQFFGPGTRLTVL.

This sequence joins TRBV28 and TRBJ2-1, with 11 positions matching TRBD1. Germline lookup yields CDR1 MDHEN and CDR2 SYDVKM. The CDR3 has 17 residues. J was trimmed by 1 base and V by 3 bases; bases with no gene match: 5. CDR3 residues: CASSLSGQGASYNEQFF. Here the CDR3 DNA reads TGTGCCAGCAGTTTGTCCGGACAGGGGGCTTCCTACAATGAGCAGTTCTTC.

V gene TRBV7-2 combines with J gene TRBJ2-5; 13 bases are a match to TRBD2. The closer fit of TRBJ2-7 to the DNA end suggests the J call may be wrong. CDR3 length: 17 amino acids. CDR1 is SGHTA, CDR2 FQGNSA, per germline. This CDR3 reads CASSSSRTSGSPYEQYF. CDR3 nucleotides: TGTGCCAGCAGCTCCTCCAGGACTAGCGGGAGCCCCTACGAGCAGTACTTC.

The genes are TRBV27 and TRBJ2-5; 8 nucleotides align to TRBD1. The CDR3 is 14 residues long. Germline values: CDR1 MNHEY, CDR2 SMNVEV (reference sequence). V lost 8 bases to trimming and J lost 6 bases; unmatched junction nucleotides: 11. DNA of the CDR3: TGTGCCAGCTATTATTCAGGGGGCAGGAAGACCCAGTACTTC. Translated: CASYYSGGRKTQYF.

The CDR3: CASSFNIGASYNEQFF. CDR3 DNA: TGTGCCAGCAGCTTTAATATTGGGGCCTCCTACAATGAGCAGTTCTTC. V is TRBV11-2 and J is TRBJ2-1; possible D gene TRBD1, 5 bases. V was trimmed by 3 bases and J by 0 bases, leaving 12 bases between them. The germline CDR1 and CDR2 sequences are SGHAT and FQNNGV. This CDR3 region has 16 residues.

The chain uses TRBV2 and TRBJ2-7; maybe TRBD2 (5 bases). The CDR3 totals 14 residues. Germline V CDR1 and CDR2: SNHLY, FYNNEI. With 6 bases removed from V and 3 bases from J, the gap between germline ends came to 15 bases. CDR3 sequence reads: CASRSGGLYYEQYF. CDR3 sequence (DNA): TGTGCCAGCAGAAGCGGTGGCCTATACTACGAGCAGTACTTC.

The gene calls are TRBV5-8 and TRBJ1-2; the match to TRBD1 covers 7 bases. Germline assignment: CDR1 SGHTS and CDR2 YDEGEE. The CDR3 loop spans 14 amino acids. The ends lost 7 bases at V and 8 bases at J; junction bases unmatched: 14. The DNA for the CDR3 is TGTGCCAGCCTGGTTTATCTGACAGGGACCGGCTACACCTTC. Translation gives CASLVYLTGTGYTF.

The genes are TRBV5-8 and TRBJ1-2, with D unresolved. Trimming took off 6 bases at V and 4 bases at J, with 19 bases between the two ends. CDR3 length: 15 residues. CDR1 is SGHTS, CDR2 YDEGEE, per germline. CDR3 DNA sequence: TGTGCCAGCAAAAAGCCTCCACGAAAGACCTATGGCTACACCTTC. Amino acid sequence: CASKKPPRKTYGYTF. Using reference TRBV5-8 and TRBJ1-2 for the parts outside the CDR3, the full variable domain is EAGVTQSPTHLIKTRGQQATLRCSPISGHTSVYWYQQALGLGLQFLLWYDEGEERNRGNFPPRFSGRQFPNYSSELNVNALELEDSALYLCASKKPPRKTYGYTFGSGTRLTVV.

This clone was found once. V usage is TRBV9 and J usage is TRBJ2-7; weak D call: TRBD2 (6 bases). The germline V gene encodes CDR1 SGDLS and CDR2 YYNGEE. Trimming cost V 4 bases and J 2 bases, with 16 bases left between them. The CDR3 is 15 amino acids. CDR3 amino acids: CASSLRTGEAYEQYF. The CDR3 bases are TGTGCCAGCAGCCTCCGGACGGGAGAGGCCTACGAGCAGTACTTC. The full variable domain, completed using reference TRBV9 and TRBJ2-7, is DSGVTQTPKHLITATGQRVTLRCSPRSGDLSVYWYQQSLDQGLQFLIQYYNGEERAKGNILERFSAQQFPDLHSELNLSSLELGDSALYFCASSLRTGEAYEQYFGPGTRLTVT.

V usage is TRBV11-2 and J usage is TRBJ2-2; D remains unclear. This CDR3 spans 14 amino acids. Trimming removed 2 bases at V and 6 bases at J, with 10 bases between. Germline assignment: CDR1 SGHAT and CDR2 FQNNGV. CDR3 loop: CASSLMRSPGELFF. CDR3 coding DNA: TGTGCCAGCAGCTTAATGAGGTCCCCCGGGGAGCTGTTTTTT.

J is TRBJ1-4 and V is TRBV28, with D tentatively TRBD1 (5 bases). V dropped 5 bases and J dropped 7 bases, with 17 bases sitting between them. Germline V CDR1 and CDR2: MDHEN, SYDVKM. This CDR3 spans 15 amino acids. The CDR3 sequence: CASSSRDPGSEKLFF. The CDR3 region has the DNA TGTGCCAGCAGTAGCCGGGACCCGGGTAGTGAAAAACTGTTTTTT.

A single count supports this clone. The rearrangement joins TRBV13 to TRBJ2-2, with TRBD2 matching over 13 bases. After removal of 5 bases from V and 6 bases from J, the junction contained 6 bases not matched to a gene. The CDR3 totals 16 residues. Germline V CDR1 and CDR2: PRHDT, FYEKMQ (reference sequence). The CDR3, as DNA: TGTGCCAGCAGCCCCCGGACTAGCGGGAGCCCCGGGGAGCTGTTTTTT. Its protein product is CASSPRTSGSPGELFF.

CDR3 sequence: CASSIGTVYSTDTQYF. CDR3 in DNA: TGCGCCAGCAGCATCGGGACAGTTTATAGCACAGATACGCAGTATTTT. The rearrangement uses TRBV5-1 and TRBJ2-3, with 7 nucleotides matching TRBD1. From germline, CDR1 is SGHRS and CDR2 YFSETQ. CDR3 length equals 16 residues. Losses at the gene ends were 4 bases for V and 0 bases for J; bases not matched to a gene: 8.

This chain connects TRBV7-9 to TRBJ2-5; 8 bases are shared with TRBD2. V lost 4 bases to trimming and J lost 5 bases; unmatched junction nucleotides: 9. The CDR3 length is 15 residues. The V gene's germline CDR1 is SEHNR and CDR2 FQNEAQ (reference sequence). The CDR3 DNA reads as TGTGCCAGCAGCTCCGCCGACGGCGGGAGGGAGACCCAGTACTTC. Its protein product is CASSSADGGRETQYF.

The chain is built from TRBV28 and TRBJ2-7, with a tentative D call TRBD1 (5 bases). The CDR3 is 14 residues long. V was pared by 5 bases and J by 3 bases, with 14 bases between. The germline gives CDR1 MDHEN, CDR2 SYDVKM. CDR3 loop: CASSATVGYYEQYF. The DNA for the CDR3 is TGTGCCAGCAGTGCGACAGTGGGCTACTACGAGCAGTACTTC.